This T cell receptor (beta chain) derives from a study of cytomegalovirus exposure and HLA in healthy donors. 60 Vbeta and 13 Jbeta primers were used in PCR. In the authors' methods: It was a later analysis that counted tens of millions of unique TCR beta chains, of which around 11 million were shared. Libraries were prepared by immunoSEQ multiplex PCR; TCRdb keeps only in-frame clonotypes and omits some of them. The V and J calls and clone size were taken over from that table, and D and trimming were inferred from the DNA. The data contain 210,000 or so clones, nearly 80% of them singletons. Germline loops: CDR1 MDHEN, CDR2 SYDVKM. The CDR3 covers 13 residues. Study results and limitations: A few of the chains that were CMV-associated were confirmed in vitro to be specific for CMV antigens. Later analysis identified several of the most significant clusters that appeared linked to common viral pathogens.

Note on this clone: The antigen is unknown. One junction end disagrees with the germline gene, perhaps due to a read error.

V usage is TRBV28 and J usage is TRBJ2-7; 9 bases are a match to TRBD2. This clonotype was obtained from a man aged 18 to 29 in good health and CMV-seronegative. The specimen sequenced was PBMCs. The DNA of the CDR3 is TGTGCCAGCCTTCAAGCGGGAGGTGGGGTAGGTGGGTTC. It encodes CASLQAGGGVGGF.